One sample yielded the 23 T cell receptor beta chains listed below, sequenced in a study of T cells after yellow fever vaccination. TCRdb reanalysed the 5' RACE reads using MiXCR and keeps one entry per CDR3 protein. The data hold about 580,000 distinct CDR3 sequences, with roughly a sixth observed a single time. Sample: PBMCs, taken roughly 5 days after the first yellow fever vaccination. These receptors were taken from a man younger than 35 who received the YFV17D yellow fever vaccine.

The sample holds a few counts of this clonotype. This CDR3 is CASSPRDRVNYEQYV. CDR3 bases: TGTGCCAGCAGCCCACGGGACAGGGTGAATTACGAGCAGTACGTC. The chain couples TRBV6-2 or TRBV6-3 to TRBJ2-7; TRBD1 agrees at 9 bases. Germline assignment: CDR1 MNHEY and CDR2 SVGEGT. Losses at the gene ends were 6 bases for V and 4 bases for J; bases not matched to a gene: 10. CDR3 length: 15 residues.

This rearrangement joins TRBV5-1 to TRBJ2-1; 7 nucleotides agree with TRBD1. Germline CDR1 reads SGHRS; CDR2 reads YFSETQ. The CDR3 sequence is 16 residues long. Trimming cost V 4 bases and J 7 bases; bases outside gene matches: 14. The CDR3 region has the DNA TGCGCCAGCAGCGGTGGTGACAGGGTGGCCGGTAATGAGCAGTTCTTC. Translated, it gives CASSGGDRVAGNEQFF.

This clonotype was counted once. V and J are TRBV20-1 and TRBJ2-1, with 12 bases matching TRBD2. Germline CDR1 reads DFQATT; CDR2 reads SNEGSKA (reference sequence). The CDR3 has 16 amino acids. The V and J ends lost 3 bases and 0 bases, in that order; junction bases with no gene match: 3. CDR3 sequence (DNA): TGCAGTGCTAGGTCACTAGCGGGGGGCTCCTACAATGAGCAGTTCTTC. Encoded protein: CSARSLAGGSYNEQFF.

V gene TRBV5-1 combines with J gene TRBJ1-1; TRBD1 might be the D (5 bases). This CDR3 is built from 14 residues. Germline CDR1 SGHRS, CDR2 YFSETQ. Between the trimmed V and J ends, which lost 0 bases and 2 bases, there was a span of 8 bases. The CDR3 DNA is TGCGCCAGCAGCTTGGTGGACATCAACACTGAAGCTTTCTTT. This sequence encodes CASSLVDINTEAFF.

V and J are TRBV11-2 and TRBJ2-1; maybe TRBD2 (6 bases). CDR3 length equals 19 residues. The germline gives CDR1 SGHAT, CDR2 FQNNGV. Trimming removed 3 bases at V and 4 bases at J, with 25 bases between. CDR3 region: CASSLGWSFIAEPYNEQFF. The CDR3 DNA sequence: TGTGCCAGCAGCTTGGGGTGGTCGTTCATAGCGGAACCTTACAATGAGCAGTTCTTC.

This clonotype was detected only a few times. The rearrangement joins TRBV16 to TRBJ1-1; D is uncertain. Germline CDR1 and CDR2: KGHSY and FQNENV. This CDR3 region has 15 residues. V was trimmed by 0 bases and J by 4 bases, leaving 12 bases between them. Here the CDR3 DNA reads TGTGCCAGCAGCCAATCGTGGCGAGAGAGCACTGAAGCTTTCTTT. It yields the protein CASSQSWRESTEAFF.

V and J are TRBV11-2 and TRBJ2-4, with D possibly being TRBD1 or TRBD2 (5 bases each). Germline lookup yields CDR1 SGHAT and CDR2 FQNNGV. The CDR3 sequence is 16 residues long. V dropped 4 bases and J dropped 0 bases, with 13 bases sitting between them. CDR3 nucleotides: TGTGCCAGCAGCTCCCTAAGAGGGGTAGCCAAAAACATTCAGTACTTC. It yields the protein CASSSLRGVAKNIQYF.

The chain is built from TRBV15 and TRBJ2-7, with D possibly TRBD1 on 5 matching bases. CDR1 LNHNV and CDR2 YYDKDF come from the germline V gene (reference sequence). The CDR3 spans 14 residues. Trimming removed 1 base at V and 1 base at J, with 8 bases between. CDR3 nucleotides: TGTGCCACCAGCAGAGGACAGCTTTCCTACGAGCAGTACTTC. Translating gives CATSRGQLSYEQYF.

This clonotype was detected a few times. The chain carries TRBV7-2 and TRBJ2-4; D not certain. The CDR3 has 14 residues. Trimming removed 1 base at V and 1 base at J, with 5 bases between. Germline V gives CDR1 SGHTA, CDR2 FQGNSA. As DNA, the CDR3 is TGTGCCAGCAGCTTAGATAAGGCCAAAAACATTCAGTACTTC. Translation: CASSLDKAKNIQYF.

The chain uses TRBV6-2 or TRBV6-3 and TRBJ2-3, with D possibly being TRBD2 (5 bases). The length of the CDR3 is 13 residues. Trimming shortened V by 10 bases and J by 3 bases, and 14 bases separated the two germline ends. Germline-derived CDR1 and CDR2 are MNHEY and SVGEGT. CDR3 nucleotides: TGTGCCACCTCACTAGGGATTACAGATACGCAGTATTTT. It yields the protein CATSLGITDTQYF.

The chain links TRBV9 to TRBJ2-1, with D unclear. Trimming took 0 bases from V and 7 from J, leaving 14 bases between them. CDR1 is SGDLS, CDR2 YYNGEE, per germline. This CDR3 has 15 amino acids. The DNA of the CDR3 is TGTGCCAGCAGCGTAGGTCCCGTGGCCGGGAATGAGCAGTTCTTC. This gives the protein CASSVGPVAGNEQFF.

This clonotype was found once. The V gene is TRBV7-3, the J gene TRBJ2-1; D unclear. Germline values: CDR1 SGHTA, CDR2 FQGTGA. The CDR3 runs to 16 residues. V lost 5 bases and J 0 bases, leaving 14 bases between the germline ends. DNA for the CDR3: TGTGCCAGCAGCCCCCCTGGGCCGAGCTCCTACAATGAGCAGTTCTTC. Translation gives CASSPPGPSSYNEQFF.

This clonotype came up a few times. V and J are TRBV6-5 and TRBJ1-1; D gene ambiguous. The germline V gene encodes CDR1 MNHEY and CDR2 SVGAGI. V shed 2 bases and J shed 3 bases, with 16 bases lying between them. The CDR3 is 16 amino acids. CDR3 DNA: TGTGCCAGCAGTTACGGGATGATGGGGATCGACACTGAAGCTTTCTTT. Amino acids: CASSYGMMGIDTEAFF.

This clonotype was recorded a few times. This rearrangement joins TRBV25-1 to TRBJ1-6, with D tentatively TRBD1 (6 bases). Germline CDR1 reads MGHDK; CDR2 reads SYGVNS. V was cut by 4 bases and J by 10 bases, with 20 bases left in between. The CDR3 has 16 amino acids. In DNA, the CDR3 is TGTGCCAGCAGTGGCCGACAGGAGCGACGCGTATCACCCCTCCACTTT. It codes for CASSGRQERRVSPLHF. The full variable domain, in which reference TRBV25-1 and TRBJ1-6 provide the parts outside the CDR3, is EADIYQTPRYLVIGTGKKITLECSQTMGHDKMYWYQQDPGMELHLIHYSYGVNSTEKGDLSSESTVSRIRTEHFPLTLESARPSHTSQYLCASSGRQERRVSPLHFGNGTRLTVT.

This clonotype has just a few counts. This chain connects TRBV6-1 to TRBJ1-4; 7 bases match TRBD1. The CDR3 spans 14 residues. The junction had 6 bases not matched to a gene; V was cut back by 7 bases and J by 4 bases. CDR1 and CDR2 (germline): MNHNS, SASEGT. CDR3 DNA: TGTGCCAGCACCACAGGGGCTTATAATGAAAAACTGTTTTTT. This sequence encodes CASTTGAYNEKLFF.

This clonotype was recorded a few times. The CDR3 region is CSVQQGSQETQYF. For the CDR3, the DNA is TGCAGCGTACAACAGGGTTCCCAAGAGACCCAGTACTTC. This chain uses TRBV29-1 with TRBJ2-5, with D possibly matching TRBD1 (6 bases). Germline CDR1 and CDR2: SQVTM and ANQGSEA. The CDR3 covers 13 residues. V lost 6 bases to trimming and J lost 1 base, with 12 bases between them.

This clonotype was seen only a few times. The rearrangement uses TRBV5-5 and TRBJ1-2; the match to TRBD1 covers 9 bases. Per the germline V gene, CDR1 is SGHKS and CDR2 is YYEKEE (reference sequence). Trimming at V came to 2 bases and at J to 4 bases, leaving 6 bases not matched to a gene. The CDR3 is 15 amino acids. The CDR3, as DNA: TGTGCCAGCAGCTTATACCGGGACAGGGTCTATGGCTACACCTTC. It codes for CASSLYRDRVYGYTF.

Only a few counts were recorded for this clonotype. This sequence joins TRBV11-3 and TRBJ2-1, with D maybe TRBD2 (6 bases). The CDR3 is made up of 14 amino acids. Per germline, CDR1 SGHNT and CDR2 YENEEA. V shed 1 base and J shed 8 bases, with 12 bases lying between them. CDR3 residues: CASSLGLGEDEQFF. In DNA, the CDR3 is TGTGCCAGCAGCTTAGGGTTGGGGGAGGATGAGCAGTTCTTC.

The V and J genes are TRBV4-1 and TRBJ2-5, with 9 nucleotides matching TRBD1. Germline CDR1 and CDR2: MGHRA and YSYEKL. This CDR3 has 15 amino acids. V was clipped by 4 bases and J by 3 bases; unmatched bases: 6. In nucleotides, the CDR3 is TGCGCCAGCAGCCCAAGACAGGGGGTGGAAGAGACCCAGTACTTC. Protein: CASSPRQGVEETQYF.

The chain recombines TRBV9 with TRBJ1-2, with 9 bases that match TRBD1. The V segment lost 2 bases and the J segment 4 bases; nucleotides outside the gene matches: 3. The CDR3 has 14 residues. CDR1 SGDLS and CDR2 YYNGEE come from the germline V gene. CDR3 region: CASSVDRGRYGYTF. The CDR3 bases are TGTGCCAGCAGCGTGGACAGGGGCCGCTATGGCTACACCTTC.

V usage is TRBV13 and J usage is TRBJ2-7, with 10 bases aligning to TRBD2. The CDR3 has 15 amino acids. The germline V gene encodes CDR1 PRHDT and CDR2 FYEKMQ (reference sequence). The junction had 7 bases not matched to a gene; V was cut back by 5 bases and J by 3 bases. The CDR3 nucleotides read TGTGCCAGCAGCCCAAGCCCTAGCGGGGGCTACGAGCAGTACTTC. Protein product: CASSPSPSGGYEQYF.

The rearrangement links TRBV5-1 to TRBJ2-3, with 8 bases aligning to TRBD2. CDR1 and CDR2 from the germline V gene are SGHRS and YFSETQ. This CDR3 has 16 residues. With V trimmed by 0 bases and J by 6 bases, 9 bases remained unmatched. The CDR3 region has the DNA TGCGCCAGCAGCTTGGCCGGGGGGGGGCCGGGGGATACGCAGTATTTT. It specifies CASSLAGGGPGDTQYF.

This clonotype was counted only a few times. The V and J genes are TRBV7-3 and TRBJ2-3; the D is unclear. The CDR3 totals 15 residues. With 5 bases removed from V and 1 base from J, the gap between germline ends came to 13 bases. The germline gives CDR1 SGHTA, CDR2 FQGTGA. CDR3 nucleotide sequence: TGTGCCAGCAGCCCGGGTGTGTTGGGCACAGATACGCAGTATTTT. Protein product: CASSPGVLGTDTQYF.